The 30 T cell receptor beta chains listed next were all sequenced from one sample in a study of OX40 agonist ivuxolimab in advanced cancers. Profiled with immunoSEQ multiplex PCR; TCRdb holds only in-frame clones, not every one. The data show about 22,000 clones, about nine tenths seen once. Sequenced here: CD4+ or CD8+ T cells sorted from blood, sampled in a trial of the OX40 agonist ivuxolimab. The receptors shown here come from an adult with an advanced solid tumor such as melanoma, head and neck, liver or kidney cancer.

The chain recombines TRBV28 with TRBJ2-7; D gene unclear. Trimming took off 3 bases at V and 4 bases at J, with 19 bases between the two ends. The CDR3 contains 16 residues. Germline CDR1 reads MDHEN; CDR2 reads SYDVKM. CDR3 sequence (DNA): TGTGCCAGCAGTTTCTATGGAACCCCCACGTCTTACGAGCAGTACTTC. Translation gives CASSFYGTPTSYEQYF.

V gene TRBV2 combines with J gene TRBJ1-2, with D uncertain. Trimming took off 4 bases at V and 4 bases at J, with 19 bases between the two ends. Germline V gives CDR1 SNHLY, CDR2 FYNNEI. CDR3 length equals 16 residues. The CDR3 DNA reads TGTGCCAGCAGTGTCCGGGCCGGTGTCCCTATCTATGGCTACACCTTC. Protein product: CASSVRAGVPIYGYTF.

J is TRBJ1-1 and V is TRBV27; no firm D call. The length of the CDR3 is 13 residues. Trimming took 3 bases from V and 6 from J, leaving 11 bases between them. CDR1 is MNHEY, CDR2 SMNVEV, per germline (reference sequence). The CDR3 here is CASSFGGVAEAFF. CDR3 coding DNA: TGTGCCAGCAGTTTCGGAGGTGTGGCTGAAGCTTTCTTT.

The chain employs TRBV6-1 and TRBJ1-2; tentative D call: TRBD1 (5 bases). The germline V gene encodes CDR1 MNHNS and CDR2 SASEGT. The V end was cut by 6 bases, the J end by 6 bases, with 20 bases between. This CDR3 has 15 residues. The CDR3 DNA reads as TGTGCCAGCAGCAGAACTGGGAGGGGAGGCAATGGCTACACCTTC. Translation: CASSRTGRGGNGYTF.

The chain is built from TRBV10-1 and TRBJ2-2, with 11 bases aligning to TRBD2. The CDR3 spans 21 residues. The germline CDR1 and CDR2 sequences are WNHNN and SYGVQD (reference sequence). Trimming took 0 bases from V and 7 from J; bases not matched to a gene: 19. DNA for the CDR3: TGCGCCAGCAGTGAGTCGAGAAACCCGGGGCTAGCGGGAGGATCGCACGGGGAGCTGTTTTTT. Translating gives CASSESRNPGLAGGSHGELFF.

This clone was observed a few times. The chain couples TRBV5-1 to TRBJ2-7, with a tentative D call TRBD1 (6 bases). V was clipped by 4 bases and J by 4 bases, with 18 bases between them. CDR3 length equals 15 residues. Germline CDR1 and CDR2: SGHRS and YFSETQ. The CDR3: CASSPDSRSMYEQYF. In DNA, the CDR3 is TGCGCCAGCAGCCCGGACAGTCGAAGCATGTACGAGCAGTACTTC.

The V call is TRBV27, the J call TRBJ2-5; 7 bases are a match to TRBD2. CDR3 length: 15 amino acids. V lost 3 bases and J lost 4; bases outside the gene matches: 8. Germline assignment: CDR1 MNHEY and CDR2 SMNVEV (reference sequence). CDR3 DNA: TGTGCCAGCAGTTTGGGGGGGGACTTCGTAGAGACCCAGTACTTC. Translation gives CASSLGGDFVETQYF.

This clone was seen a handful of times. This chain joins TRBV5-4 and TRBJ2-7; possibly TRBD2 for D (5 bases). Germline values: CDR1 SGHNT, CDR2 YYREEE (reference sequence). Trimming left V 3 bases short and J 0 bases short, with 16 bases between. The CDR3 is 16 amino acids. The CDR3 DNA is TGTGCCAGCAGCTCTAGTTCCAGGACTCGCTCCTACGAGCAGTACTTC. Encoded protein: CASSSSSRTRSYEQYF.

The rearrangement uses TRBV6-5 and TRBJ1-1; D is unresolved. V lost 7 bases and J 5 bases, leaving 8 bases between the germline ends. The germline CDR1 and CDR2 sequences are MNHEY and SVGAGI. This CDR3 has 11 residues. The CDR3 sequence: CASILGTEAFF. The CDR3 DNA reads as TGTGCCAGCATCCTAGGGACTGAAGCTTTCTTT.

The rearrangement uses TRBV5-4 and TRBJ2-7, with D tentatively TRBD1 (6 bases). CDR1 and CDR2 from the germline V gene are SGHNT and YYREEE (reference sequence). The V end was cut by 4 bases, the J end by 0 bases, with 17 bases between. The CDR3 is made up of 16 amino acids. CDR3 in amino acids: CASSMSMTGASYEQYF. The DNA for the CDR3 is TGTGCCAGCAGCATGTCCATGACAGGAGCCTCCTACGAGCAGTACTTC. Variable domain in full (rest from reference TRBV5-4 and TRBJ2-7): ETGVTQSPTHLIKTRGQQVTLRCSSQSGHNTVSWYQQALGQGPQFIFQYYREEENGRGNFPPRFSGLQFPNYSSELNVNALELDDSALYLCASSMSMTGASYEQYFGPGTRLTVT.

This clone was observed once. The gene calls are TRBV2 and TRBJ2-7; D is perhaps TRBD1 or TRBD2 (5 bases each). The germline V gene encodes CDR1 SNHLY and CDR2 FYNNEI. The CDR3 length is 17 residues. Trimming cost V 1 base and J 3 bases, with 19 bases left between them. The CDR3 sequence is CASSEGGASFGLYEQYF. The CDR3 DNA reads as TGTGCCAGCAGTGAAGGAGGGGCCTCCTTTGGGCTCTACGAGCAGTACTTC. The variable domain in full, completed from reference TRBV2 and TRBJ2-7, reads EPEVTQTPSHQVTQMGQEVILRCVPISNHLYFYWYRQILGQKVEFLVSFYNNEISEKSEIFDDQFSVERPDGSNFTLKIRSTKLEDSAMYFCASSEGGASFGLYEQYFGPGTRLTVT.

This rearrangement joins TRBV6-9 to TRBJ2-3; 10 positions match TRBD2. Germline assignment: CDR1 MNHGY and CDR2 SVAAGI. The CDR3 covers 15 residues. V lost 8 bases, J lost 0 bases, and 5 bases stayed unmatched. The CDR3 loop reads CASAGTSASTDTQYF. The CDR3, as DNA: TGTGCCAGCGCTGGGACTAGCGCTAGCACAGATACGCAGTATTTT.

This chain joins TRBV6-5 and TRBJ1-1; D possibly corresponds to TRBD1 (5 bases). Germline assignment: CDR1 MNHEY and CDR2 SVGAGI. The CDR3 has 13 residues. V shed 8 bases and J shed 4 bases, with 14 bases lying between them. CDR3 residues: CASGMGGGTEAFF. The CDR3 bases are TGTGCCAGCGGGATGGGGGGGGGCACTGAAGCTTTCTTT.

The V and J genes are TRBV11-3 and TRBJ2-7; 7 bases are shared with TRBD2. This CDR3 is built from 16 residues. The V and J ends lost 5 bases and 5 bases, in that order; junction bases with no gene match: 15. Per germline, CDR1 SGHNT and CDR2 YENEEA. The CDR3 spells CASSPPHGGSPHEQYF. CDR3 sequence (DNA): TGTGCCAGCAGCCCCCCTCACGGCGGGAGCCCCCACGAGCAGTACTTC.

This clone has a handful of counts. The J gene is TRBJ1-1, the V gene TRBV30, with D possibly matching TRBD1 (5 bases). The V gene lost 2 bases and the J gene lost 11 bases, with 12 bases spanning the gap. This CDR3 is built from 11 residues. Germline loops: CDR1 GTSNPN, CDR2 SVGIG (reference sequence). The CDR3, as DNA: TGTGCCTGGAGTACGGGGCAGAGGGCTTTCTTT. It translates to CAWSTGQRAFF.

This clone was detected only a few times. The V gene is TRBV11-3, the J gene TRBJ2-5; 7 bases are a match to TRBD1. Germline V gives CDR1 SGHNT, CDR2 YENEEA. Unmatched junction bases numbered 1, after V lost 3 bases and J lost 3 bases. The CDR3 runs 13 residues. In DNA, the CDR3 is TGTGCCAGCAGCTTCGGGACAGAAGAGACCCAGTACTTC. It codes for CASSFGTEETQYF. Supplemented by reference TRBV11-3 and TRBJ2-5, the full variable domain reads EAGVVQSPRYKIIEKKQPVAFWCNPISGHNTLYWYLQNLGQGPELLIRYENEEAVDDSQLPKDRFSAERLKGVDSTLKIQPAELGDSAVYLCASSFGTEETQYFGPGTRLLVL.

CDR3 protein: CASTFRGRRETQYF. For the CDR3, the DNA is TGTGCCAGCACTTTCAGAGGGCGTAGAGAGACCCAGTACTTC. J is TRBJ2-5 and V is TRBV28, with D perhaps matching TRBD2 (5 bases). Trimming took 7 bases from V and 4 from J, leaving 16 bases between them. The CDR3 is made up of 14 amino acids. Germline CDR1 is MDHEN and CDR2 is SYDVKM.

The rearrangement links TRBV7-8 to TRBJ2-1; 7 bases fit TRBD1. The CDR3 is 17 amino acids. After removal of 5 bases from V and 0 bases from J, the junction contained 10 bases not matched to a gene. Germline CDR1 SGHVS, CDR2 FQNEAQ. For the CDR3, the DNA is TGTGCCAGCAGCCCCAGGACAGGCCGGAGCTCCTACAATGAGCAGTTCTTC. Translating gives CASSPRTGRSSYNEQFF. The whole variable domain, remainder taken from reference TRBV7-8 and TRBJ2-1, is GAGVSQSPRYKVAKRGQDVALRCDPISGHVSLFWYQQALGQGPEFLTYFQNEAQLDKSGLPSDRFFAERPEGSVSTLKIQRTQQEDSAVYLCASSPRTGRSSYNEQFFGPGTRLTVL.

This sequence joins TRBV5-4 and TRBJ1-1, with unresolved D. The CDR3 extends over 16 amino acids. Germline CDR1 is SGHNT and CDR2 is YYREEE (reference sequence). Trimming removed 1 base from V and 5 bases from J, with 18 bases in between. CDR3 sequence reads: CASSLKLTQLGTEAFF. CDR3 DNA: TGTGCCAGCAGCTTGAAACTGACCCAATTGGGGACTGAAGCTTTCTTT.

CDR3 in DNA: TGTGCCAGCAGCCCCTACCGGGACCACAATGAGCAGTTCTTC. Its translation: CASSPYRDHNEQFF. The chain combines TRBV13 with TRBJ2-1; D could derive from TRBD1 or TRBD2 (5 bases each). The CDR3 loop spans 14 amino acids. V gave up 5 bases and J gave up 5 bases, with 13 bases separating them. Germline CDR1 PRHDT, CDR2 FYEKMQ (reference sequence).

This clone was detected only once. The chain joins TRBV28 to TRBJ2-7; D unclear. This CDR3 is built from 11 residues. CDR1 is MDHEN and CDR2 is SYDVKM in the germline V gene. V was trimmed by 8 bases and J by 3 bases, leaving 8 bases between them. The DNA of the CDR3 is TGTGCCAGCGCCCCCAACTACGAGCAGTACTTC. This translates into CASAPNYEQYF.

This chain connects TRBV9 to TRBJ1-1; 7 bases match TRBD1. The CDR3 has 16 amino acids. With V trimmed by 0 bases and J by 7 bases, 12 bases remained unmatched. The germline gives CDR1 SGDLS, CDR2 YYNGEE. The CDR3 nucleotides are TGTGCCAGCAGCGTAGAACCCCACAGGGGCGGGGGTGAAGCTTTCTTT. Amino acids: CASSVEPHRGGGEAFF.

The J gene is TRBJ2-5, the V gene TRBV7-9, with 10 nucleotides matching TRBD2. J lost 3 bases, V lost 5 bases, and 18 bases had no gene match. Per the germline V gene, CDR1 is SEHNR and CDR2 is FQNEAQ (reference sequence). The CDR3 runs 19 residues. The DNA for the CDR3 is TGTGCCAGCAGCCGACAGGGGCAGGGGACTAGCGACGACAAAGAGACCCAGTACTTC. This codes for CASSRQGQGTSDDKETQYF. The complete variable domain, with remaining parts taken from reference TRBV7-9 and TRBJ2-5, reads DTGVSQNPRHKITKRGQNVTFRCDPISEHNRLYWYRQTLGQGPEFLTYFQNEAQLEKSRLLSDRFSAERPKGSFSTLEIQRTEQGDSAMYLCASSRQGQGTSDDKETQYFGPGTRLLVL.

This clone appeared a single time. This chain uses TRBV11-3 with TRBJ2-3, with D possibly TRBD1 on 6 matching bases. V was pared by 5 bases and J by 4 bases, with 22 bases between. From germline, CDR1 is SGHNT and CDR2 YENEEA. This CDR3 spans 17 amino acids. The CDR3 DNA reads TGTGCCAGCAGCCCCCGTACTACAGGGACAAAGGCAGATACGCAGTATTTT. Amino acid sequence: CASSPRTTGTKADTQYF.

The chain couples TRBV4-2 to TRBJ2-1; 12 bases line up with TRBD2. J gave up 8 bases and V 0 bases, and 8 bases lay outside the gene matches. This CDR3 has 17 residues. CDR1 LGHNA and CDR2 YNFKEQ come from the germline V gene. The CDR3 reads CASSQETLAGGPDEQFF. The DNA of the CDR3 is TGTGCCAGCAGCCAAGAAACGCTAGCGGGAGGGCCGGATGAGCAGTTCTTC.

The chain joins TRBV6-5 to TRBJ2-5, with D unclear. V lost 0 bases, J lost 2 bases, and 7 bases lay in between. Germline V CDR1 and CDR2: MNHEY, SVGAGI. The CDR3 totals 14 residues. DNA for the CDR3: TGTGCCAGCAGTTACTCTGCAGCTCAAGAGACCCAGTACTTC. This gives the protein CASSYSAAQETQYF.

The rearrangement links TRBV27 to TRBJ2-7; tentative D call: TRBD2 (5 bases). Trimming stripped 3 bases from V and 5 bases from J, with 14 bases between. Germline V gene data show CDR1 as MNHEY and CDR2 as SMNVEV (reference sequence). This CDR3 is 14 amino acids long. CDR3 sequence (DNA): TGTGCCAGCAGTTTGGTTGAGGGTTCCCACGAGCAGTACTTC. Translated: CASSLVEGSHEQYF.

The gene calls are TRBV18 and TRBJ2-7; 9 bases map to TRBD1. The CDR3 spans 17 residues. The V and J ends lost 0 bases and 1 base, in that order; junction bases with no gene match: 7. Germline V lookup: CDR1 KGHSH, CDR2 LQKENI. The CDR3 is CASSPPDRGLESYEQYF. CDR3 in DNA: TGTGCCAGCTCACCACCGGACAGGGGCTTAGAATCCTACGAGCAGTACTTC.

Worth noting for this clone: One end of the junction does not line up with germline, which may come from a read error. This chain connects TRBV27 to TRBJ2-7; D gene ambiguous. The CDR3 is made up of 14 amino acids. Germline values: CDR1 MNHEY, CDR2 SMNVEV (reference sequence). In DNA form, the CDR3 reads TGTGCCAGTAGTTTATCTGGGCCCTCCTACGAGCAGTACTTC. As protein: CASSLSGPSYEQYF.

The gene calls are TRBV28 and TRBJ2-3; 12 nucleotides agree with TRBD2. The germline gives CDR1 MDHEN, CDR2 SYDVKM. The CDR3 covers 16 residues. J gave up 4 bases and V 4 bases, and 6 bases lay outside the gene matches. CDR3 DNA: TGTGCCAGCAGTTATATCCTAGCGGGAGGGTCAGATACGCAGTATTTT. Amino acids: CASSYILAGGSDTQYF.